The 10 T cell receptor beta chains below come from one sample, sequenced in a study of CD8 T cells in Susac syndrome. The authors reverse transcribed roughly 0.45 to 1 ug RNA with random hexamers. TCRdb re-derived calls from the immunoSEQ multiplex PCR reads in MiXCR, one entry per CDR3 protein. The data show approximately 130,000 distinct CDR3 sequences, about 90% seen once. Specimen: CD8+ T cells from PBMCs. These receptors were taken from a human donor with multiple sclerosis.

V and J are TRBV10-3 and TRBJ2-3; D is possibly TRBD1 (6 bases). The germline V gene has CDR1 ENHRY and CDR2 SYGVKD. This CDR3 contains 15 residues. With 6 bases removed from V and 0 bases from J, the gap between germline ends came to 13 bases. The CDR3 bases are TGTGCCATCAGGGACAGCGGCTCTAGCACAGATACGCAGTATTTT. Translation: CAIRDSGSSTDTQYF.

This clonotype appeared a single time. The chain carries TRBV7-9 and TRBJ1-2; weak D call: TRBD1 (5 bases). CDR1 is SEHNR and CDR2 is FQNEAQ in the germline V gene (reference sequence). The CDR3 is made up of 17 amino acids. V gave up 5 bases and J gave up 5 bases, with 24 bases separating them. The CDR3 coding sequence is TGTGCCAGCAGCCGGGGCTTGGAGTGGATCGATTCATATGGCTACACCTTC. It encodes CASSRGLEWIDSYGYTF.

The chain carries TRBV27 and TRBJ2-7; possibly TRBD2 for D (6 bases). The CDR3 has 13 residues. Germline CDR1 reads MNHEY; CDR2 reads SMNVEV (reference sequence). V was trimmed by 6 bases and J by 2 bases, leaving 11 bases between them. The CDR3 region has the DNA TGTGCCAGCAGGGCGGGACGAACCTACGAGCAGTACTTC. Amino acids: CASRAGRTYEQYF.

The CDR3 is CASSLVESGTEAFF. DNA of the CDR3: TGTGCCAGCAGCTTGGTGGAGAGTGGCACTGAAGCTTTCTTT. This sequence joins TRBV5-6 and TRBJ1-1; unclear D gene. The germline gives CDR1 SGHDT, CDR2 YYEEEE. Deletions cut 0 bases from V and 4 bases from J, with 10 bases between. The CDR3 is 14 amino acids.

The chain joins TRBV15 to TRBJ2-5, with TRBD2 identical over 7 bases. Germline V gene data show CDR1 as LNHNV and CDR2 as YYDKDF (reference sequence). The V gene end was trimmed by 2 bases and the J gene end by 5 bases; junction bases not matched to a gene: 5. CDR3 length: 14 amino acids. CDR3 sequence (DNA): TGTGCCACCAGCAGATCCCTCGGGGGGGAGACCCAGTACTTC. Translation: CATSRSLGGETQYF.

The rearrangement joins TRBV30 to TRBJ1-1; D unclear. V lost 1 base and J 7 bases, leaving 10 bases between the germline ends. This CDR3 is 12 amino acids long. The germline gives CDR1 GTSNPN, CDR2 SVGIG (reference sequence). Written as DNA, the CDR3 is TGTGCCTGGAGTGATGATGGGCATGAAGCTTTCTTT. Amino acid sequence: CAWSDDGHEAFF.

The V call is TRBV4-2, the J call TRBJ2-7; D call uncertain. This CDR3 comprises 13 residues. Germline lookup yields CDR1 LGHNA and CDR2 YNFKEQ. The ends were cut back, 2 bases at V and 3 bases at J, with 8 bases in the middle. The chain's CDR3 is CASSQLEYYEQYF. CDR3 DNA: TGTGCCAGCAGCCAACTAGAATACTACGAGCAGTACTTC.

J is TRBJ2-2 and V is TRBV30; possibly TRBD1 for D (6 bases). The CDR3 covers 14 residues. The germline CDR1 and CDR2 sequences are GTSNPN and SVGIG (reference sequence). V dropped 3 bases and J dropped 3 bases, with 11 bases sitting between them. CDR3 residues: CAWSRDTYTGELFF. As DNA, the CDR3 is TGTGCCTGGAGCCGGGACACCTACACCGGGGAGCTGTTTTTT.

The chain is built from TRBV14 and TRBJ2-7; D remains ambiguous. With 5 bases removed from V and 5 bases from J, the gap between germline ends came to 10 bases. Germline values: CDR1 SGHDN, CDR2 FVKESK. This CDR3 spans 12 amino acids. The CDR3 DNA sequence: TGTGCCAGCAGCGGCATGAGCCACGAGCAGTACTTC. It encodes CASSGMSHEQYF.

The J gene is TRBJ2-2, the V gene TRBV3-1; D call uncertain. The germline gives CDR1 LGHDT, CDR2 YNNKEL (reference sequence). Trimming pared 4 bases from V and 6 bases from J, leaving 15 bases between. The CDR3 is 15 amino acids. For the CDR3, the DNA is TGTGCCAGCAGCCCCCTACTTGGGGTTTCCGGGGAGCTGTTTTTT. This gives the protein CASSPLLGVSGELFF.